This T cell receptor (beta chain) was sequenced in a study of blood T cell repertoires in COVID-19 (dated by TCRdb to 2019 to 2021). For context, the study as a whole: Samples covering the acute and convalescent phases of COVID-19 were provided by collaborators in the United States, Italy and Spain. The material from the prospective study consisted of cDNA or gDNA derived from T cells, B-cell-depleted T cells, or PBMCs. The repertoires were released in a freely available public database meant as a resource for research on the immune response to SARS-CoV-2. Where available, HLA class I and class II types were obtained from metadata supplied by the sample provider rather than from assay-based typing. The dataset comprised deeply sampled blood TCRbeta repertoires from subjects exposed to, actively infected with, or recovered from COVID-19. The sample metadata nearly always contained a de-identified subject ID, COVID-19 status, age in years and sex. The samples were drawn from two sources: the first 160 participants of the ongoing ImmuneRACE study, and 1,000 to 1,500 subjects contributed by 6 global collaborators.

As for this clone: There is no known antigen for this receptor. No much larger clonotype is one base removed from it; base qualities were not supplied.

V and J are truncated by 0 bases and 2 bases respectively, leaving an intervening sequence of 8 bases. The CDR3 contains 15 residues, cysteine and phenylalanine counted. This entry keeps only the CDR3 DNA: 45 bases, framed from base 1. From a lookup of the germline V gene, CDR1 and CDR2 are SGHTA and FQGNSA. Whole blood was collected in K2EDTA tubes by collaborating institutions according to the institutions' own protocols. Collaborator samples were shipped for TCRbeta analysis as frozen whole blood, isolated PBMCs, or DNA extracted from either sample type. The study at large found these results: Clinical and demographic metadata were provided uncurated, with the amount varying by source and participant.

TCRbeta CDR3 regions were amplified from genomic DNA using the immunoSEQ Assay, a bias-controlled multiplex PCR. In the original analysis: The number of nucleated cells in each sample was estimated from the amplification of reference gene primers within the assay. To quantify the absolute abundance of each unique TCRbeta CDR3 rearrangement, sequence reads were collapsed and filtered. For each sample, productive Simpson clonality was calculated as the square root of Simpson's diversity index over productive rearrangements. Entries here come from immuneACCESS through TCRdb and include only in-frame sequences with V and J called. Some clones fail to appear in such tables; in the studies checked, an unresolved V gene covers under half of the shortfall, and the cause of the remainder is unknown. That table gives V, J and clone size, and the DNA gave D and trimming. The sample table records some 60,000 clones; approximately 91% of these occur just once. 2% to 2.5% of the sample lies in the top ten.

Sequencing input: peripheral blood. The TCR comes from a man aged 55 to 70 with acute or convalescent COVID-19. The chain is assembled from TRBV7-2 and TRBJ2-1; the best D guess is TRBD1, with 5 bases matching. The sequence in DNA is TGTGCCAGCAGCTTAGCAGGGGTCGCCTACAATGAGCAGTTCTTC. This translates into CASSLAGVAYNEQFF.